The 32 T cell receptor beta chains reported below all come from one sample, sequenced in a study of cytomegalovirus exposure and HLA in healthy donors. PCR involved 60 Vbeta and 13 Jbeta primers. TCRdb keeps only in-frame clones here, not all; method: immunoSEQ multiplex PCR. There are 150,000 to 200,000 clones in the sample; around nine tenths occur only once, and about 1.7% lies in the top ten. Sequenced: PBMCs. The source of these receptors is a woman aged 18-29 years in good health and CMV-seronegative.

The rearrangement joins TRBV7-2 to TRBJ2-2, with D maybe TRBD1 (6 bases). Germline CDR1 is SGHTA and CDR2 is FQGNSA. This CDR3 comprises 16 residues. Trimming left V 3 bases short and J 8 bases short, with 19 bases between. CDR3 in DNA: TGTGCCAGCAGCTTGAGGGACCCCGGCCAGGGGGGGGAGCTGTTTTTT. Translation: CASSLRDPGQGGELFF.

The CDR3 nucleotides read TGTGCCACCAGCAGAGATAGGGGCAGCTCTCAGCCCCAGCATTTT. Translated, it gives CATSRDRGSSQPQHF. V and J are TRBV15 and TRBJ1-5, with a possible D match to TRBD1 (5 bases). Trimming shortened V by 0 bases and J by 6 bases, and 12 bases separated the two germline ends. Germline loops: CDR1 LNHNV, CDR2 YYDKDF (reference sequence). The CDR3 consists of 15 residues. The whole variable domain, remainder taken from reference TRBV15 and TRBJ1-5, is DAMVIQNPRYQVTQFGKPVTLSCSQTLNHNVMYWYQQKSSQAPKLLFHYYDKDFNNEADTPDNFQSRRPNTSFCFLDIRSPGLGDTAMYLCATSRDRGSSQPQHFGDGTRLSIL.

This clone appeared once. The chain carries TRBV9 and TRBJ2-7; TRBD2 agrees at 7 bases. CDR3 length equals 15 residues. Germline V gene lookup returns CDR1 SGDLS and CDR2 YYNGEE. V dropped 0 bases and J dropped 0; count of bases not matched to a gene: 3. In DNA, the CDR3 is TGTGCCAGCAGCGTAGGAGCGGGGTCCTCCTACGAGCAGTACTTC. This encodes CASSVGAGSSYEQYF.

The V gene is TRBV6-5, the J gene TRBJ1-5; D call uncertain. Germline values: CDR1 MNHEY, CDR2 SVGAGI. This CDR3 spans 15 amino acids. V shed 0 bases and J shed 1 base, with 7 bases lying between them. As DNA, the CDR3 is TGTGCCAGCAGTTACTCAGAGGGAAGCAATCAGCCCCAGCATTTT. It encodes CASSYSEGSNQPQHF.

This chain links TRBV5-4 with TRBJ2-7; 14 nucleotides agree with TRBD2. Trimming at V came to 4 bases and at J to 5 bases, leaving 11 bases not matched to a gene. Germline V gene lookup returns CDR1 SGHNT and CDR2 YYREEE (reference sequence). The CDR3 loop spans 17 amino acids. DNA of the CDR3: TGTGCCAGCAGCCCCGGGACTAGCGGGAGATTTAAAGACGAGCAGTACTTC. It translates to CASSPGTSGRFKDEQYF.

The chain links TRBV11-2 to TRBJ1-1; 8 bases are shared with TRBD1. The V gene end was trimmed by 0 bases and the J gene end by 4 bases; junction bases not matched to a gene: 4. Germline V gene lookup returns CDR1 SGHAT and CDR2 FQNNGV. The CDR3 contains 15 residues. CDR3: CASSLDRGPLTEAFF. The DNA for the CDR3 is TGTGCCAGCAGCTTAGACAGGGGGCCCCTCACTGAAGCTTTCTTT.

The genes are TRBV5-1 and TRBJ2-5; D unclear. Germline values: CDR1 SGHRS, CDR2 YFSETQ. CDR3 length equals 17 residues. The V gene lost 1 base and the J gene lost 1 base, with 17 bases spanning the gap. Here the CDR3 DNA reads TGCGCCAGCAGCTTGCAGTTGTACAGCCGGTTCCAAGAGACCCAGTACTTC. Translation: CASSLQLYSRFQETQYF.

The chain links TRBV5-1 to TRBJ1-1; maybe TRBD1 (5 bases). The germline gives CDR1 SGHRS, CDR2 YFSETQ. CDR3 length: 15 residues. V was trimmed by 0 bases and J by 0 bases, leaving 9 bases between them. Written as DNA, the CDR3 is TGCGCCAGCAGCTTGGACAGGACAATGAACACTGAAGCTTTCTTT. It codes for CASSLDRTMNTEAFF.

This chain uses TRBV5-1 with TRBJ1-4; D uncertain. This CDR3 region has 15 residues. The V and J ends lost 0 bases and 11 bases respectively, with 17 bases between them. Germline-derived CDR1 and CDR2 are SGHRS and YFSETQ. CDR3 DNA sequence: TGCGCCAGCAGCTTGGATGGCAGCGGGGATGGGAAACTGTTTTTT. It translates to CASSLDGSGDGKLFF.

This clone was counted a few times. The V call is TRBV7-3, the J call TRBJ2-5; 11 nucleotides match TRBD2. With 5 bases clipped from V and 5 bases from J, the junction kept 7 bases outside the gene matches. The CDR3 consists of 15 residues. Germline V lookup: CDR1 SGHTA, CDR2 FQGTGA. The CDR3 DNA sequence: TGTGCCAGCAGCCCCACTAGCGGGGGCACGGAGACCCAGTACTTC. Its translation: CASSPTSGGTETQYF.

The chain recombines TRBV11-2 with TRBJ2-2; 16 bases are shared with TRBD2. CDR1 and CDR2 (germline): SGHAT, FQNNGV. The CDR3 totals 16 residues. V lost 8 bases, J lost 4 bases, and 4 bases stayed unmatched. The CDR3 DNA follows: TGTGCCAGCGGGGGACTAGCGGGAGGGATCACCGGGGAGCTGTTTTTT. Translation gives CASGGLAGGITGELFF.

The chain employs TRBV28 and TRBJ2-5; tentative D call: TRBD2 (6 bases). V was pared by 8 bases and J by 2 bases, with 15 bases between. Germline V gene sequence: CDR1 MDHEN, CDR2 SYDVKM. There are 14 residues in the CDR3. The CDR3 here is CASYLTGEQETQYF. CDR3 nucleotide sequence: TGTGCCAGCTATCTCACGGGGGAACAAGAGACCCAGTACTTC. The entire variable domain, with the rest obtained from reference TRBV28 and TRBJ2-5, is as follows: DVKVTQSSRYLVKRTGEKVFLECVQDMDHENMFWYRQDPGLGLRLIYFSYDVKMKEKGDIPEGYSVSREKKERFSLILESASTNQTSMYLCASYLTGEQETQYFGPGTRLLVL.

The V call is TRBV5-1, the J call TRBJ2-5; no definite D call. Germline V lookup: CDR1 SGHRS, CDR2 YFSETQ. Trimming left V 3 bases short and J 0 bases short, with 9 bases between. The CDR3 extends over 14 amino acids. CDR3 loop: CASSSIPDQETQYF. As DNA, the CDR3 is TGCGCCAGCAGCTCCATCCCGGACCAAGAGACCCAGTACTTC.

The CDR3 DNA follows: TGCGCCAGCAGCCAAGTTGCGGGAAGGAGTCAGCCCCAGCATTTT. Amino acid sequence: CASSQVAGRSQPQHF. The rearrangement uses TRBV4-1 and TRBJ1-5, with D uncertain. Trimming stripped 1 base from V and 6 bases from J, with 13 bases between. The germline gives CDR1 MGHRA, CDR2 YSYEKL. The CDR3 is 15 residues long.

In the case of this clone: At one end, the junction sequence differs from germline, possibly due to a read error. The chain is built from TRBV7-7 and TRBJ2-7; 7 nucleotides line up with TRBD1. CDR3 length equals 16 residues. Germline V gives CDR1 SSHAT, CDR2 FNYEAQ (reference sequence). In nucleotides, the CDR3 is TGTGCTAGCAGCTTAGAGAAAGGACAGGAGTCCTACGAGCAGTACTTC. As protein: CASSLEKGQESYEQYF.

The rearrangement joins TRBV2 to TRBJ2-7; unclear D gene. In germline, CDR1 is SNHLY, CDR2 FYNNEI. Trimming removed 7 bases at V and 3 bases at J, with 7 bases between. The CDR3 covers 11 residues. CDR3 DNA sequence: TGTGCCAGCAACGAGGTCTACGAGCAGTACTTC. This translates into CASNEVYEQYF.

CDR3 in DNA: TGTGCCAGCAGCCTGACAGGGGAAGGCGAGCAGTACTTC. It translates to CASSLTGEGEQYF. The chain combines TRBV7-9 with TRBJ2-7, with TRBD1 identical over 8 bases. Germline V lookup: CDR1 SEHNR, CDR2 FQNEAQ (reference sequence). The CDR3 has 13 residues. J lost 6 bases, V lost 5 bases, and 6 bases had no gene match.

This chain uses TRBV5-6 with TRBJ2-1; perhaps TRBD2 as D (5 bases). CDR1 is SGHDT and CDR2 is YYEEEE in the germline V gene. V lost 7 bases and J lost 10, with 15 bases in between. The CDR3 consists of 12 residues. CDR3 DNA sequence: TGTGCCAGCTACCTCCAAACGGGGGAGCAGTTCTTC. It is translated as CASYLQTGEQFF.

The J gene is TRBJ2-3, the V gene TRBV5-1; TRBD2 matches 9 bases. The CDR3 spans 16 residues. Germline V gene sequence: CDR1 SGHRS, CDR2 YFSETQ. V dropped 3 bases and J dropped 3; count of bases not matched to a gene: 8. The CDR3 sequence: CASSWGLAGDTDTQYF. In nucleotides, the CDR3 is TGCGCCAGCAGCTGGGGTTTAGCGGGAGATACAGATACGCAGTATTTT. Filled out from reference TRBV5-1 and TRBJ2-3, the complete variable domain reads KAGVTQTPRYLIKTRGQQVTLSCSPISGHRSVSWYQQTPGQGLQFLFEYFSETQRNKGNFPGRFSGRQFSNSRSEMNVSTLELGDSALYLCASSWGLAGDTDTQYFGPGTRLTVL.

This clone appeared once. This chain connects TRBV5-1 to TRBJ1-2; D remains ambiguous. The CDR3 is made up of 14 amino acids. Germline V gene data show CDR1 as SGHRS and CDR2 as YFSETQ. The V end lost 0 bases, the J end lost 2 bases, and 8 bases lay between the germline ends. CDR3 DNA sequence: TGCGCCAGCAGCTTGGATAACAGCAACTATGGCTACACCTTC. It codes for CASSLDNSNYGYTF.

The V call is TRBV5-6, the J call TRBJ1-2; 7 bases are a match to TRBD1. V lost 6 bases, J lost 4 bases, and 9 bases stayed unmatched. Germline V CDR1 and CDR2: SGHDT, YYEEEE. The CDR3 consists of 14 residues. This chain's CDR3 is CASTFFGQAYGYTF. The CDR3 DNA reads TGTGCCAGCACCTTCTTCGGACAGGCCTATGGCTACACCTTC.

The V and J genes are TRBV7-9 and TRBJ2-5; D perhaps matches TRBD1 (5 bases). V was pared by 0 bases and J by 1 base, with 9 bases between. Germline V lookup: CDR1 SEHNR, CDR2 FQNEAQ (reference sequence). The CDR3 is 15 residues long. Here the CDR3 reads CASSLAETAQETQYF. DNA for the CDR3: TGTGCCAGCAGCTTAGCGGAGACAGCCCAAGAGACCCAGTACTTC. Full variable domain (rest looked up from reference TRBV7-9 and TRBJ2-5): DTGVSQNPRHKITKRGQNVTFRCDPISEHNRLYWYRQTLGQGPEFLTYFQNEAQLEKSRLLSDRFSAERPKGSFSTLEIQRTEQGDSAMYLCASSLAETAQETQYFGPGTRLLVL.

The J gene is TRBJ1-1, the V gene TRBV28; tentative D call: TRBD1 (6 bases). With 2 bases removed from V and 4 bases from J, the gap between germline ends came to 11 bases. The length of the CDR3 is 14 residues. CDR1 and CDR2 (germline): MDHEN, SYDVKM. DNA for the CDR3: TGTGCCAGCAGTTTACGGACAGTGGGCACTGAAGCTTTCTTT. This gives the protein CASSLRTVGTEAFF. The whole variable domain, filled in from reference TRBV28 and TRBJ1-1, reads DVKVTQSSRYLVKRTGEKVFLECVQDMDHENMFWYRQDPGLGLRLIYFSYDVKMKEKGDIPEGYSVSREKKERFSLILESASTNQTSMYLCASSLRTVGTEAFFGQGTRLTVV.

Worth noting for this clone: In the same sample, other DNA sequences code for this CDR3. The rearrangement links TRBV7-2 to TRBJ1-5; TRBD1 matches 7 bases. This CDR3 is built from 15 residues. Germline lookup yields CDR1 SGHTA and CDR2 FQGNSA. V shed 2 bases, J shed 2 bases, and the junction held 3 bases outside the gene matches. The CDR3 protein is CASSLRQGGNQPQHF. In nucleotides, the CDR3 is TGTGCCAGCAGCTTACGGCAGGGGGGCAATCAGCCCCAGCATTTT.

The gene calls are TRBV7-9 and TRBJ2-7, with 10 bases matching TRBD2. The CDR3 consists of 15 residues. Germline V gene sequence: CDR1 SEHNR, CDR2 FQNEAQ (reference sequence). Unmatched junction bases numbered 6, after V lost 5 bases and J lost 2 bases. CDR3 amino acids: CASSGGLAVTYEQYF. The CDR3 coding sequence is TGTGCCAGCAGCGGAGGACTAGCGGTAACCTACGAGCAGTACTTC. Supplemented by reference TRBV7-9 and TRBJ2-7, the full variable domain reads DTGVSQNPRHKITKRGQNVTFRCDPISEHNRLYWYRQTLGQGPEFLTYFQNEAQLEKSRLLSDRFSAERPKGSFSTLEIQRTEQGDSAMYLCASSGGLAVTYEQYFGPGTRLTVT.

The V gene is TRBV6-6, the J gene TRBJ1-1; weak D call: TRBD1 (6 bases). The CDR3 totals 14 residues. Germline V gene sequence: CDR1 MNHNY, CDR2 SVGAGI (reference sequence). V lost 7 bases and J lost 4, with 16 bases in between. CDR3 in amino acids: CASIEQGRGTEAFF. The DNA of the CDR3 is TGTGCCAGCATCGAACAGGGACGTGGCACTGAAGCTTTCTTT.

The V gene is TRBV19, the J gene TRBJ1-6; TRBD1 might be the D (5 bases). This CDR3 comprises 13 residues. Per germline, CDR1 LNHDA and CDR2 SQIVND (reference sequence). V lost 7 bases, J lost 14 bases, and 18 bases lay in between. The CDR3 region is CASKGHGGFTLHF. The CDR3 coding sequence is TGTGCCAGTAAAGGACACGGGGGTTTTACCCTCCACTTT.

The V and J genes are TRBV6-1 and TRBJ1-1, with 10 bases lining up with TRBD1. Germline trimming cut 4 bases from V and 5 bases from J; bases unmatched to any gene: 4. The germline V gene encodes CDR1 MNHNS and CDR2 SASEGT. This CDR3 is built from 14 residues. Here the CDR3 DNA reads TGTGCCAGCAGTGGAGACAGGGGGCGAACTGAAGCTTTCTTT. This translates into CASSGDRGRTEAFF.

This sequence joins TRBV7-6 and TRBJ1-3, with 9 nucleotides matching TRBD1. Germline lookup yields CDR1 SGHVS and CDR2 FNYEAQ. There are 17 residues in the CDR3. V trimming: 0 bases; J trimming: 0 bases; junction bases outside the gene matches: 3. The CDR3 region has the DNA TGTGCCAGCAGCTTAGCCGGGACAGGGCTCTCTGGAAACACCATATATTTT. Residues: CASSLAGTGLSGNTIYF.

V gene TRBV9 combines with J gene TRBJ2-2; D is possibly TRBD2 (5 bases). This CDR3 contains 16 residues. Germline CDR1 reads SGDLS; CDR2 reads YYNGEE. Trimming removed 4 bases at V and 4 bases at J, with 17 bases between. This chain's CDR3 is CASSPGVGMSTGELFF. The CDR3 nucleotides read TGTGCCAGCAGCCCCGGGGTGGGGATGAGCACCGGGGAGCTGTTTTTT.

The V call is TRBV11-1, the J call TRBJ2-5, with D possibly TRBD2 on 5 matching bases. The V end lost 4 bases, the J end lost 2 bases, and 11 bases lay between the germline ends. Germline lookup yields CDR1 SGHAT and CDR2 FQDESV (reference sequence). There are 14 residues in the CDR3. The CDR3 reads CASSSRTLQETQYF. DNA for the CDR3: TGTGCCAGCAGCTCACGGACTTTGCAAGAGACCCAGTACTTC.

This rearrangement joins TRBV5-1 to TRBJ2-3; a possible D gene is TRBD2 (5 bases). This CDR3 region has 17 residues. Deletions cut 4 bases from V and 0 bases from J, with 18 bases between. The V gene's germline CDR1 is SGHRS and CDR2 YFSETQ. This CDR3 reads CASSLDRGTLSTDTQYF. The DNA for the CDR3 is TGCGCCAGCAGCCTCGATCGGGGAACTCTTAGCACAGATACGCAGTATTTT.